The 6 T cell receptor beta chains reported below all come from one sample, sequenced in a study of blood T cell repertoires in COVID-19. Sequenced by immunoSEQ multiplex PCR; TCRdb stores in-frame clones only, minus some. Of 50,000 or so clones in the sample, roughly four fifths were seen once. The sample consisted of peripheral blood. These receptors came from a man aged 40-50 years with acute or convalescent COVID-19.

This clone was detected once. This sequence joins TRBV7-9 and TRBJ2-1; D may be TRBD2 (7 bases). This CDR3 is 17 amino acids long. The germline CDR1 and CDR2 sequences are SEHNR and FQNEAQ (reference sequence). V lost 7 bases to trimming and J lost 7 bases, with 26 bases between them. The CDR3 region is CASIRVAGAMVGNEQFF. In nucleotides, the CDR3 is TGTGCCAGCATCCGAGTGGCGGGGGCCATGGTGGGTAATGAGCAGTTCTTC.

The rearrangement joins TRBV5-1 to TRBJ2-7, with 9 bases aligning to TRBD1. This CDR3 region has 15 residues. CDR1 SGHRS and CDR2 YFSETQ come from the germline V gene. The V segment lost 0 bases and the J segment 2 bases; nucleotides outside the gene matches: 3. CDR3 amino acids: CASSLGGTGTYEQYF. The CDR3 DNA sequence: TGCGCCAGCAGCTTGGGGGGGACAGGGACCTACGAGCAGTACTTC.

This chain connects TRBV6-5 to TRBJ1-6; D remains unclear. Trimming took 7 bases from V and 10 from J, leaving 14 bases between them. This CDR3 comprises 13 residues. Germline CDR1 MNHEY, CDR2 SVGAGI. The chain's CDR3 is CASTAGFPSPLHF. The CDR3 DNA reads as TGTGCCAGCACCGCGGGCTTCCCATCACCCCTCCACTTT.

The genes are TRBV20-1 and TRBJ1-1; D is possibly TRBD1 (5 bases). The germline V gene has CDR1 DFQATT and CDR2 SNEGSKA (reference sequence). The CDR3 runs 10 residues. V lost 4 bases to trimming and J lost 7 bases, with 7 bases between them. The CDR3 coding sequence is TGCAGTGCTATAGACAGTGAAGCTTTCTTT. Translation: CSAIDSEAFF.

The chain uses TRBV5-1 and TRBJ1-4; the match to TRBD1 covers 8 bases. The CDR3 is made up of 14 amino acids. Germline loops: CDR1 SGHRS, CDR2 YFSETQ. Losses at the gene ends were 0 bases for V and 5 bases for J; bases not matched to a gene: 0. The CDR3 sequence: CASSLGTGNEKLFF. The CDR3 nucleotides are TGCGCCAGCAGCTTGGGGACAGGGAATGAAAAACTGTTTTTT.

This clone has only one observation. The rearrangement uses TRBV5-1 and TRBJ2-3; a possible D gene is TRBD1 (5 bases). CDR1 and CDR2 (germline): SGHRS, YFSETQ. This CDR3 has 14 amino acids. V gave up 1 base and J gave up 0 bases, with 6 bases separating them. The CDR3, as DNA: TGCGCCAGCAGCTTGAAGGGGAGCACAGATACGCAGTATTTT. This encodes CASSLKGSTDTQYF.